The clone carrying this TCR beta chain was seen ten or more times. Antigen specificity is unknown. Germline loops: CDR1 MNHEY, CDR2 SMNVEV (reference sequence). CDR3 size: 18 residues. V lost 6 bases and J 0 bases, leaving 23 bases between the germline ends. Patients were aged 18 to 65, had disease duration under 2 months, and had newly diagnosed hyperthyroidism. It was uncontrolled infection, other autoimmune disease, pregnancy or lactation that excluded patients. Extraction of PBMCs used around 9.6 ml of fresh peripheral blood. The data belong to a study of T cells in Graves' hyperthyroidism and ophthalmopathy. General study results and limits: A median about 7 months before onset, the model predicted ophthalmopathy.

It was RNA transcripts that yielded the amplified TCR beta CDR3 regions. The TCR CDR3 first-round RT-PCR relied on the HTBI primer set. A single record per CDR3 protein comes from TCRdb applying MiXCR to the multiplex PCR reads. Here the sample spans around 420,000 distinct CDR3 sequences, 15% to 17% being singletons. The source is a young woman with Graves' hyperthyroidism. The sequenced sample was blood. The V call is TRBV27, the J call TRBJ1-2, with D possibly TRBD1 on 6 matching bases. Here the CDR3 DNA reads TGTGCCAGCAGGTCCATGGGCCTAACAGGGTCGGCTAACTATGGCTACACCTTC. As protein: CASRSMGLTGSANYGYTF.